This TCR beta chain was profiled in a study of shared clonotypes between healthy human individuals. This table comes from immunoSEQ multiplex PCR, and its TCRdb copy is limited to in-frame clones, with some not included. The data contain over 700,000 clones, approximately 77% of them seen just once; the ten biggest clones take up less than 2%. Trimming left V 0 bases short and J 0 bases short, with 6 bases between. There are 14 residues in the CDR3. The germline V gene has CDR1 SGHTS and CDR2 YDEGEE. Material: memory CD4+ T cells sorted from blood. Subset here: CD45RA-negative fraction. This sequence was found in a woman younger than 45 in good health. The chain is built from TRBV5-8 and TRBJ2-5; no reliable D call. The CDR3 DNA sequence: TGTGCCAGCAGCTTGGGGCAGAACCAAGAGACCCAGTACTTC. It specifies CASSLGQNQETQYF.